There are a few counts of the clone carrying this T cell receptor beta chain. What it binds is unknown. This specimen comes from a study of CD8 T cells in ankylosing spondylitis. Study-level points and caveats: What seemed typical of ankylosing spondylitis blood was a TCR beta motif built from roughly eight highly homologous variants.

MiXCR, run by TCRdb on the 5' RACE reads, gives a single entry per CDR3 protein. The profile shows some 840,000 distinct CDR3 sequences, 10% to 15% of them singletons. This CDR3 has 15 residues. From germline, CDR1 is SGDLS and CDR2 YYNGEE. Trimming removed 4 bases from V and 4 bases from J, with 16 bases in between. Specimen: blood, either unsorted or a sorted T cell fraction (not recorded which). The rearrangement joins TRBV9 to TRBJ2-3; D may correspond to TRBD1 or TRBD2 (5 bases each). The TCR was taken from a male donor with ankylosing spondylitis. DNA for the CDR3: TGTGCCAGCAGCATCTCGACCGGGACCCCAGATACGCAGTATTTT. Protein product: CASSISTGTPDTQYF.